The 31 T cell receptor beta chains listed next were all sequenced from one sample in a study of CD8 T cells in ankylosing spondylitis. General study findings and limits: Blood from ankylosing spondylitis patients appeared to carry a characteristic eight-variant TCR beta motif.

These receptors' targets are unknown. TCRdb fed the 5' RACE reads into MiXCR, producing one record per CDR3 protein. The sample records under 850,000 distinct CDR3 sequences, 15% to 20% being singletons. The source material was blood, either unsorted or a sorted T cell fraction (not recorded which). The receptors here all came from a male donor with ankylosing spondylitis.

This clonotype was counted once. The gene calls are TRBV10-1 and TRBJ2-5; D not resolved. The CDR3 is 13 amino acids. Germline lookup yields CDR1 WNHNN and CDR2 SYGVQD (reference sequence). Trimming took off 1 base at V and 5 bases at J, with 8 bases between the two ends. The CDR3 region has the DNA TGCGCCAGCAGTGAGTTGGTAGTGGAGACCCAGTACTTC. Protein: CASSELVVETQYF.

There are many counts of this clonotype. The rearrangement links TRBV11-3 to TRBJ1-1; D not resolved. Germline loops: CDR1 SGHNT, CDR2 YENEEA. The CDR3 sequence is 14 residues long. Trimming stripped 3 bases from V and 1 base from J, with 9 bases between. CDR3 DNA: TGTGCCAGCAGCTTTTCCGCCGCGAACACTGAAGCTTTCTTT. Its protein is CASSFSAANTEAFF.

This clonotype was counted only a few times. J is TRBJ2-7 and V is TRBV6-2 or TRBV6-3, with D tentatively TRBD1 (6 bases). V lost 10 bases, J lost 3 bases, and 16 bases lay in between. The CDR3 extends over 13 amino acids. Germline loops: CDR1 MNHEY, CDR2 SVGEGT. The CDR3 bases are TGTGCCACCTACCAGGGGTATATCTACGAGCAGTACTTC. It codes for CATYQGYIYEQYF.

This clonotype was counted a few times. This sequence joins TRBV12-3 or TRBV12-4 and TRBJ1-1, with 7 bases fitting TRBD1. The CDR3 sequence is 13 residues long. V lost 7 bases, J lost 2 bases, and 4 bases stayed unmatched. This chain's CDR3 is CASKNRGNTEAFF. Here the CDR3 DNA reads TGTGCCAGCAAGAACAGGGGAAACACTGAAGCTTTCTTT.

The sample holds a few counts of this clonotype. This CDR3 reads CASSTHSGRRSYEQYF. The CDR3, as DNA: TGTGCCAGCAGCACTCACTCCGGGAGAAGGTCCTACGAGCAGTACTTC. This chain joins TRBV12-3 or TRBV12-4 and TRBJ2-7; tentative D call: TRBD2 (6 bases). The CDR3 covers 16 residues. Trimming took off 6 bases at V and 1 base at J, with 19 bases between the two ends.

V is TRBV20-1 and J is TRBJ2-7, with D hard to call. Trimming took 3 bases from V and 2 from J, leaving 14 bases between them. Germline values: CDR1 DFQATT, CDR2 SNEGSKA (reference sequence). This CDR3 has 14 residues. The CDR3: CSASYNGRTYEQYF. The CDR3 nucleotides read TGCAGTGCTAGTTATAACGGAAGAACCTACGAGCAGTACTTC.

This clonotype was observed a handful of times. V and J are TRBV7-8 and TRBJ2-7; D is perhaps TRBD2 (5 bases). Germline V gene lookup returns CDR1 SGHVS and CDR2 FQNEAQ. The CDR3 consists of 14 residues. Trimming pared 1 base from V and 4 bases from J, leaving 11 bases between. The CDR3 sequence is CASSLVREQYEQYF. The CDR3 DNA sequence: TGTGCCAGCAGCTTAGTGAGGGAACAATACGAGCAGTACTTC.

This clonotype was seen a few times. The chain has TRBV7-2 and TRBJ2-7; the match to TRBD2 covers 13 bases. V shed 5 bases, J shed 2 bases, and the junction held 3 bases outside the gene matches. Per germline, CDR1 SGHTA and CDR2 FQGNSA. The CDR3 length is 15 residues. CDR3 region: CASSKTSGGAYEQYF. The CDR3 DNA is TGTGCCAGCAGCAAAACTAGCGGGGGGGCCTACGAGCAGTACTTC.

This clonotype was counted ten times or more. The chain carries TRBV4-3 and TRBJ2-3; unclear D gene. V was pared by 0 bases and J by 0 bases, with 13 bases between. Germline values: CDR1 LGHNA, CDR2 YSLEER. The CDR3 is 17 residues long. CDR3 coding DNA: TGCGCCAGCAGCCAAGATCGTACTGGGATTAGCACAGATACGCAGTATTTT. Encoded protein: CASSQDRTGISTDTQYF.

CDR3 sequence: CASRGPVDNEQFF. In DNA, the CDR3 is TGTGCCAGCAGGGGCCCAGTCGACAATGAGCAGTTCTTC. J is TRBJ2-1 and V is TRBV6-1; D unresolved. The V gene lost 6 bases and the J gene lost 5 bases, with 11 bases spanning the gap. The V gene's germline CDR1 is MNHNS and CDR2 SASEGT. CDR3 length: 13 amino acids.

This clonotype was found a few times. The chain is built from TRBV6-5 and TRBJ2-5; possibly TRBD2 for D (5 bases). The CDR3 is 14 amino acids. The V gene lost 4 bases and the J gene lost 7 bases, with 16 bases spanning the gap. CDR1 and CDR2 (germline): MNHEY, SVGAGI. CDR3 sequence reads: CASSFPNLEGTQYF. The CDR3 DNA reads TGTGCCAGCAGTTTCCCTAACCTCGAGGGGACCCAGTACTTC.

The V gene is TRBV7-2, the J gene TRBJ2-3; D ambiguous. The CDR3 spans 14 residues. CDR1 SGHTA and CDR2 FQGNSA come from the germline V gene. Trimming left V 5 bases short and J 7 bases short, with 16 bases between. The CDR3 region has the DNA TGTGCCAGCAGCCCACGTCTAGGGAAATATACGCAGTATTTT. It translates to CASSPRLGKYTQYF.

CDR3 amino acids: CASSLGASGRNTDTQYF. The CDR3 coding sequence is TGCGCCAGCAGCTTGGGAGCTAGCGGACGTAACACAGATACGCAGTATTTT. V is TRBV5-1 and J is TRBJ2-3, with 7 bases lining up with TRBD2. The CDR3 contains 17 residues. Germline loops: CDR1 SGHRS, CDR2 YFSETQ. V gave up 0 bases and J gave up 2 bases; unmatched junction bases: 9.

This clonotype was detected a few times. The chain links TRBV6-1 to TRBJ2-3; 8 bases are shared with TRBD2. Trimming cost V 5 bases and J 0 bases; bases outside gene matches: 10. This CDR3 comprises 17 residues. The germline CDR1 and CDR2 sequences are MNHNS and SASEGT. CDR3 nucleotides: TGTGCCAGCAGTAAATTCACGGTAGCGGGAAGCACAGATACGCAGTATTTT. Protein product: CASSKFTVAGSTDTQYF.

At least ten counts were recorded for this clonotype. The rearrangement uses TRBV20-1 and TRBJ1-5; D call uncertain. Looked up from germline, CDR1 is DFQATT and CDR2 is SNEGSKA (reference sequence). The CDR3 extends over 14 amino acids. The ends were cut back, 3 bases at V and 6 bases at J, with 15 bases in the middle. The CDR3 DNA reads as TGCAGTGCTAGGGAGGGAATGGTGAGTCAGCCCCAGCATTTT. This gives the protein CSAREGMVSQPQHF.

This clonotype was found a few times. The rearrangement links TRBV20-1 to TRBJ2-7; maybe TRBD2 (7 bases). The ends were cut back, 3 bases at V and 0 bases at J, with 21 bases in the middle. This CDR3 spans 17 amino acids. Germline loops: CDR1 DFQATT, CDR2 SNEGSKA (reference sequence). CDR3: CSARPMSMRGPSYEQYF. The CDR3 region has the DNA TGCAGTGCTAGGCCCATGTCAATGCGGGGGCCCTCCTACGAGCAGTACTTC.

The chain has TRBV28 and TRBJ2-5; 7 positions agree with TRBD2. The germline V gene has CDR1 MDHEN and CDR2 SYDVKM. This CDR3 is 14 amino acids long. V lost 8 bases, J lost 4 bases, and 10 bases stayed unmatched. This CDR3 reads CASFSGGRRETQYF. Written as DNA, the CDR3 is TGTGCCAGCTTCAGCGGCGGGAGAAGAGAGACCCAGTACTTC.

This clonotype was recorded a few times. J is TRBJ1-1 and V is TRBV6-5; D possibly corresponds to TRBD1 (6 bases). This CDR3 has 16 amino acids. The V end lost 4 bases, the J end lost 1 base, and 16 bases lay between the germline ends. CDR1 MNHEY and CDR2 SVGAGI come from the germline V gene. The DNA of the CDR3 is TGTGCCAGCAGTTCGTCTACAGGGTCCTCGAACACTGAAGCTTTCTTT. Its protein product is CASSSSTGSSNTEAFF.

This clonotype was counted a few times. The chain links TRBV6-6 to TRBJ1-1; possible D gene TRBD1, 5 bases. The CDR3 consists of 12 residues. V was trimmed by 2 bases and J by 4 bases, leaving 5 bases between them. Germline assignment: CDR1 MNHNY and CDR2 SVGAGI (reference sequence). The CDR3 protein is CASSYGATEAFF. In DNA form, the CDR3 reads TGTGCCAGCAGTTACGGGGCCACTGAAGCTTTCTTT.

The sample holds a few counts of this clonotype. CDR3 DNA sequence: TGTGCCACCGCGCCTAAGGCCCTAGCGGGGAGAGGTGGAGATACGCAGTATTTT. The encoded protein is CATAPKALAGRGGDTQYF. This chain links TRBV10-3 with TRBJ2-3, with 9 bases lining up with TRBD2. Losses at the gene ends were 10 bases for V and 5 bases for J; bases not matched to a gene: 22. The germline V gene encodes CDR1 ENHRY and CDR2 SYGVKD. The CDR3 spans 18 residues.

The CDR3, as DNA: TGTGCCAGCAGCGTAGGGTTGGGGGACGGCTACACCTTC. Residues: CASSVGLGDGYTF. The rearrangement joins TRBV9 to TRBJ1-2; a possible D gene is TRBD1 (5 bases). Germline assignment: CDR1 SGDLS and CDR2 YYNGEE. This CDR3 has 13 residues. Trimming left V 0 bases short and J 8 bases short, with 11 bases between.

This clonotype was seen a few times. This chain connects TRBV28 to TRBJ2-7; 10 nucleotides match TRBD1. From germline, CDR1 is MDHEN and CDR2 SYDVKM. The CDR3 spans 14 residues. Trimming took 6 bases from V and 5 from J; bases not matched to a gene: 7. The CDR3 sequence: CASSSWGQGNEQYF. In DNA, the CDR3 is TGTGCCAGCAGCTCCTGGGGACAGGGGAACGAGCAGTACTTC.

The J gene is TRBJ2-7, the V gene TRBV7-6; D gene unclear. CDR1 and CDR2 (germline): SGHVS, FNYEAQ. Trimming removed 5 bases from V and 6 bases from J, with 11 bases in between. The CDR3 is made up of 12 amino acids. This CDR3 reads CASSPGGSEQYF. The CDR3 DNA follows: TGTGCCAGCAGCCCTGGTGGAAGCGAGCAGTACTTC.

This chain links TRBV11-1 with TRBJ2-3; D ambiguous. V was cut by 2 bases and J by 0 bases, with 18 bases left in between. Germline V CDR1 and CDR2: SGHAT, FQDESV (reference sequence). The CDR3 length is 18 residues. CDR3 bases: TGTGCCAGCAGCTTAAGAGGTTGGCAGGTAACCAGCACAGATACGCAGTATTTT. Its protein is CASSLRGWQVTSTDTQYF.

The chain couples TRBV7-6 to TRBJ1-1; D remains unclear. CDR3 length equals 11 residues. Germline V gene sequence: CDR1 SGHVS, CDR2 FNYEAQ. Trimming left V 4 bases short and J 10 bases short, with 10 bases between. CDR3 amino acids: CASSSQVVAFF. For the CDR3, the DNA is TGTGCCAGCAGCTCCCAGGTTGTAGCTTTCTTT.

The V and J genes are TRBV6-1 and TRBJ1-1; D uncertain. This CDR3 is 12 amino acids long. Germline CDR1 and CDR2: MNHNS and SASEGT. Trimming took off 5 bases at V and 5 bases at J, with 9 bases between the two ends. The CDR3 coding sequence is TGTGCCAGCAGTTCGGTTAAGACTGAAGCTTTCTTT. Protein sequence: CASSSVKTEAFF.

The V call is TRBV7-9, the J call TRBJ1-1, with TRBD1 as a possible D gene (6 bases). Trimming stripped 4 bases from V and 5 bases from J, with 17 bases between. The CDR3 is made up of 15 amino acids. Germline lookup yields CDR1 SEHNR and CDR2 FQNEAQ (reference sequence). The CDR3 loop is CASSSPQGRRTEAFF. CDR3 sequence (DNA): TGTGCCAGCAGCTCCCCCCAGGGGAGGAGGACTGAAGCTTTCTTT. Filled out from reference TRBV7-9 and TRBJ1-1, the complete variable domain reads DTGVSQNPRHKITKRGQNVTFRCDPISEHNRLYWYRQTLGQGPEFLTYFQNEAQLEKSRLLSDRFSAERPKGSFSTLEIQRTEQGDSAMYLCASSSPQGRRTEAFFGQGTRLTVV.

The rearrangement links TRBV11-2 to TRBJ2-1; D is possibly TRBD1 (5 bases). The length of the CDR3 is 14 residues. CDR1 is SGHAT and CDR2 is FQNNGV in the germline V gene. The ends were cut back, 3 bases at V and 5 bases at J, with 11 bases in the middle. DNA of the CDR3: TGTGCCAGCAGCTTCGGGCAGGGTAACAATGAGCAGTTCTTC. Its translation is CASSFGQGNNEQFF.

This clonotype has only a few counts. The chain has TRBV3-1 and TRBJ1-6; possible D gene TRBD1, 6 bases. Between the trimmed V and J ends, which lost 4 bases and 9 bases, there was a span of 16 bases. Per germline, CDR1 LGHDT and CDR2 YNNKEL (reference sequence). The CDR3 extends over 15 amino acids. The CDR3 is CASSPTWTDGSPLHF. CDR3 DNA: TGTGCCAGCAGCCCCACCTGGACAGACGGTTCACCCCTCCACTTT.

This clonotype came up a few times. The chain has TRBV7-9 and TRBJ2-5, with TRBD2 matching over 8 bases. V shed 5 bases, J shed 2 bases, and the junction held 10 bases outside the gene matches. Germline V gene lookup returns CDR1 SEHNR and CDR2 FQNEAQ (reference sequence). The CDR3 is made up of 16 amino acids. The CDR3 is CASSGPRKREQETQYF. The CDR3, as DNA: TGTGCCAGCAGCGGTCCCAGAAAGCGGGAGCAAGAGACCCAGTACTTC.

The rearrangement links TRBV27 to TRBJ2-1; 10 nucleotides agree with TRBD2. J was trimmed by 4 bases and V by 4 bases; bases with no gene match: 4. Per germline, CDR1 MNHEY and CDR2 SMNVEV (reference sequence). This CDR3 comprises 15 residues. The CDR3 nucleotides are TGTGCCAGCAGTTCAAAGGGACTAGCGTACAATGAGCAGTTCTTC. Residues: CASSSKGLAYNEQFF.